The 17 T cell receptor beta chains in this list originate from one sample, sequenced in a study of blood T cells in healthy people across ages. The second PCR ran roughly 7 to 11 cycles with a sample-barcoded 5' primer and J-beta primers. TCRdb itself ran the 5' RACE reads through MiXCR, one entry per CDR3 protein. The data contain hundreds of thousands of distinct CDR3 sequences, roughly 32% of them singletons. Sequenced input: blood. The receptors derive from a woman older than 75 in good health.

This clonotype was seen a few times. The J gene is TRBJ1-1, the V gene TRBV28; D uncertain. CDR1 MDHEN and CDR2 SYDVKM come from the germline V gene. This CDR3 comprises 15 residues. V was pared by 5 bases and J by 4 bases, with 17 bases between. The CDR3 DNA reads as TGTGCCAGCAGTATGTCGGGTAACTGGGTCACTGAAGCTTTCTTT. It codes for CASSMSGNWVTEAFF.

The chain recombines TRBV29-1 with TRBJ2-2; D is possibly TRBD1 (5 bases). CDR1 and CDR2 from the germline V gene are SQVTM and ANQGSEA. V lost 7 bases, J lost 0 bases, and 12 bases lay in between. The CDR3 sequence is 14 residues long. The CDR3 nucleotides read TGCAGCGGATTTAGGGGCCCGAACACCGGGGAGCTGTTTTTT. Protein sequence: CSGFRGPNTGELFF.

This clonotype appeared many times. The rearrangement links TRBV7-7 to TRBJ2-5; 9 nucleotides agree with TRBD1. This CDR3 has 15 amino acids. Germline values: CDR1 SSHAT, CDR2 FNYEAQ (reference sequence). V was pared by 2 bases and J by 2 bases, with 3 bases of the junction left unmatched. The CDR3 loop is CASSLSGTGQETQYF. In DNA form, the CDR3 reads TGTGCCAGCAGCTTAAGTGGGACAGGGCAAGAGACCCAGTACTTC.

This chain links TRBV10-3 with TRBJ1-1; 7 bases fit TRBD1. The V segment lost 4 bases and the J segment 6 bases; nucleotides outside the gene matches: 5. CDR3 size: 13 residues. Germline assignment: CDR1 ENHRY and CDR2 SYGVKD. The CDR3 is CAISVKGGPEAFF. The CDR3 coding sequence is TGTGCCATCAGTGTAAAAGGGGGCCCTGAAGCTTTCTTT.

The V gene is TRBV20-1, the J gene TRBJ2-6; 8 nucleotides match TRBD2. This CDR3 is 15 amino acids long. The J segment lost 4 bases and the V segment lost 6 bases, leaving 8 bases of the junction unmatched. Germline-derived CDR1 and CDR2 are DFQATT and SNEGSKA (reference sequence). In DNA, the CDR3 is TGCAGTGCGCGAAGCGGGAGCTCAGGGGCCAACGTCCTGACTTTC. Its protein is CSARSGSSGANVLTF.

This clonotype was counted ten times or more. This chain uses TRBV7-2 with TRBJ2-3; D ambiguous. This CDR3 has 15 residues. V was cut by 2 bases and J by 1 base, with 10 bases left in between. Germline V gene lookup returns CDR1 SGHTA and CDR2 FQGNSA. DNA of the CDR3: TGTGCCAGCAGCTTACTTAGAGGAGGCACAGATACGCAGTATTTT. It is translated as CASSLLRGGTDTQYF.

Ten or more counts support this clonotype. The chain couples TRBV7-2 to TRBJ1-1; D gene unclear. V dropped 5 bases and J dropped 4 bases, with 11 bases sitting between them. This CDR3 has 13 amino acids. Germline loops: CDR1 SGHTA, CDR2 FQGNSA. The CDR3 spells CASSNRLGTEAFF. CDR3 sequence (DNA): TGTGCCAGCAGCAATAGACTGGGCACTGAAGCTTTCTTT.

This clonotype showed up many times. The chain couples TRBV5-1 to TRBJ2-1; TRBD1 aligns across 7 bases. Germline values: CDR1 SGHRS, CDR2 YFSETQ. V lost 2 bases to trimming and J lost 4 bases; unmatched junction nucleotides: 6. This CDR3 has 15 amino acids. The CDR3 DNA is TGCGCCAGCAGCTTATCAGGACAGGATTACAATGAGCAGTTCTTC. It is translated as CASSLSGQDYNEQFF.

This clonotype was seen many times. The chain recombines TRBV4-3 with TRBJ2-1, with D perhaps given as TRBD1 or TRBD2 (6 bases each). The V and J ends lost 0 bases and 2 bases respectively, with 11 bases between them. Germline V CDR1 and CDR2: LGHNA, YSLEER. The CDR3 loop spans 16 amino acids. The CDR3 nucleotides read TGCGCCAGCAGCCAAGATGAGGGGGGTGCCTACAATGAGCAGTTCTTC. This encodes CASSQDEGGAYNEQFF.

This clonotype was observed at least ten times. The chain has TRBV7-2 and TRBJ2-1, with 9 bases that match TRBD1. The junction had 7 bases not matched to a gene; V was cut back by 1 base and J by 6 bases. The CDR3 covers 16 residues. Germline V lookup: CDR1 SGHTA, CDR2 FQGNSA. This chain's CDR3 is CASSLGGTGTFNEQFF. In nucleotides, the CDR3 is TGTGCCAGCAGCTTAGGGGGGACAGGGACCTTCAATGAGCAGTTCTTC. Supplemented by reference TRBV7-2 and TRBJ2-1, the full variable domain reads GAGVSQSPSNKVTEKGKDVELRCDPISGHTALYWYRQSLGQGLEFLIYFQGNSAPDKSGLPSDRFSAERTGGSVSTLTIQRTQQEDSAVYLCASSLGGTGTFNEQFFGPGTRLTVL.

J is TRBJ1-1 and V is TRBV27, with TRBD1 identical over 9 bases. The CDR3 covers 14 residues. Per germline, CDR1 MNHEY and CDR2 SMNVEV (reference sequence). V was pared by 6 bases and J by 3 bases, with 5 bases of the junction left unmatched. In nucleotides, the CDR3 is TGTGCCAGCAGGTGGACAGGGGAGGACACTGAAGCTTTCTTT. It is translated as CASRWTGEDTEAFF.

The chain links TRBV7-8 to TRBJ2-1; 8 positions match TRBD1. Trimming cost V 9 bases and J 5 bases; bases outside gene matches: 21. The CDR3 consists of 18 residues. Germline V gives CDR1 SGHVS, CDR2 FQNEAQ. The CDR3 sequence: CASRLGTGHSLSHNEQFF. The CDR3 DNA sequence: TGTGCCAGTCGCCTCGGGACAGGCCACTCTCTTTCCCACAATGAGCAGTTCTTC.

This clonotype came up many times. The rearrangement links TRBV20-1 to TRBJ2-5; D may be TRBD1 (5 bases). CDR1 and CDR2 (germline): DFQATT, SNEGSKA (reference sequence). V was trimmed by 5 bases and J by 0 bases, leaving 16 bases between them. The CDR3 totals 15 residues. The CDR3 nucleotides are TGCAGTGCTCGAAACCGTCGGACAAACCAAGAGACCCAGTACTTC. Protein: CSARNRRTNQETQYF.

This clonotype was observed many times. V is TRBV20-1 and J is TRBJ1-2; 7 bases are shared with TRBD1. J gave up 4 bases and V 3 bases, and 5 bases lay outside the gene matches. The CDR3 consists of 13 residues. The V gene's germline CDR1 is DFQATT and CDR2 SNEGSKA (reference sequence). This CDR3 is CSARRQGSYGYTF. The CDR3, as DNA: TGCAGTGCTAGGCGACAGGGCAGCTATGGCTACACCTTC.

This clonotype appeared once. V is TRBV6-2 or TRBV6-3 and J is TRBJ2-3; no clear D. The CDR3 consists of 12 residues. In germline, CDR1 is MNHEY, CDR2 SVGEGT. V was shortened by 6 bases and J by 8 bases, with 12 bases between the two germline ends. This CDR3 reads CASSLGGVTQYF. CDR3 DNA sequence: TGTGCCAGCAGCTTAGGCGGAGTTACGCAGTATTTT.

This chain joins TRBV5-1 and TRBJ2-7; D possibly uses TRBD1 or TRBD2 (6 bases each). Germline V gene lookup returns CDR1 SGHRS and CDR2 YFSETQ. Trimming removed 4 bases from V and 5 bases from J, with 16 bases in between. The CDR3 is 14 residues long. CDR3 amino acids: CASSPGPGAHEQYF. The DNA of the CDR3 is TGCGCCAGCAGCCCGGGGCCGGGGGCCCACGAGCAGTACTTC.

Within the sample, this clonotype is medium-sized. The chain combines TRBV7-2 with TRBJ2-7; D uncertain. V was trimmed by 5 bases and J by 0 bases, leaving 2 bases between them. Germline V gene data show CDR1 as SGHTA and CDR2 as FQGNSA. This CDR3 is built from 11 residues. The CDR3 protein is CASSPSYEQYF. CDR3 in DNA: TGTGCCAGCAGCCCCTCCTACGAGCAGTACTTC.